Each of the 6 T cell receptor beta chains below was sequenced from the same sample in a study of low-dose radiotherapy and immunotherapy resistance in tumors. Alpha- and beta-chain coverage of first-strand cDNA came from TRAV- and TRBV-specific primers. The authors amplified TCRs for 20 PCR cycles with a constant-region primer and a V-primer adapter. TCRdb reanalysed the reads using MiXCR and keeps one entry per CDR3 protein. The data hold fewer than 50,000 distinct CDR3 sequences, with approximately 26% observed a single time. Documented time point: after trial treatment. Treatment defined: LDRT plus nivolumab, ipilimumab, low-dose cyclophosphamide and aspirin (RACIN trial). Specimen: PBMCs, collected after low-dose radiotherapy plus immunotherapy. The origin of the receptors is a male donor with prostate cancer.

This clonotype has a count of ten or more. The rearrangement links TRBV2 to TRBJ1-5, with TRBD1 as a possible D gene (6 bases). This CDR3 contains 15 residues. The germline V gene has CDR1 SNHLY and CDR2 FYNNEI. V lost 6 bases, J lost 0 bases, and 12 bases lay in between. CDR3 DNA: TGTGCCAGCAGCTGGGACAAAAATAGCAATCAGCCCCAGCATTTT. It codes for CASSWDKNSNQPQHF.

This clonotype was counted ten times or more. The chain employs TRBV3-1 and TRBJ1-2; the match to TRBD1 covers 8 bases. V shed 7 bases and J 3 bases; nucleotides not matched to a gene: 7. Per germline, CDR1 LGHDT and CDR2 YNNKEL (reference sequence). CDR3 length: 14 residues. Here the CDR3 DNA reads TGTGCCAGCACCATGTGGGGACAGGACTATGGCTACACCTTC. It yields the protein CASTMWGQDYGYTF.

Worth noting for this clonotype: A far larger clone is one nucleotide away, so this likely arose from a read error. The CDR3 loop is CSARRELAKNIQFF. CDR3 DNA sequence: TGCAGTGCTAGAAGGGAACTAGCCAAAAACATTCAGTTCTTC. V gene TRBV20-1 combines with J gene TRBJ2-1; D might be TRBD2 (6 bases). The CDR3 runs to 14 residues. Germline values: CDR1 DFQATT, CDR2 SNEGSKA (reference sequence). Trimming removed 2 bases from V and 13 bases from J, with 21 bases in between.

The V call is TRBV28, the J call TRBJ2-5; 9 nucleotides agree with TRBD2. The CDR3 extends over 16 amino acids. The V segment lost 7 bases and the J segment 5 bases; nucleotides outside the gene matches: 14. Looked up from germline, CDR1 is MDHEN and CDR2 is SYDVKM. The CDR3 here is CASTSGAGGAGETQYF. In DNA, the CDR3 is TGTGCCAGCACCTCCGGGGCGGGGGGGGCCGGGGAGACCCAGTACTTC.

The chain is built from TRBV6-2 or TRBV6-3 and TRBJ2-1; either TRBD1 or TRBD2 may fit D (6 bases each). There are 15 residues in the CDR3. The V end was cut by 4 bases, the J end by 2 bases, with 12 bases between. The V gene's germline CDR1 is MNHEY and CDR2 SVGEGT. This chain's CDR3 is CASSSGGGPYNEQFF. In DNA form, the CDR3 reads TGTGCCAGCAGTTCCGGGGGCGGCCCCTACAATGAGCAGTTCTTC.

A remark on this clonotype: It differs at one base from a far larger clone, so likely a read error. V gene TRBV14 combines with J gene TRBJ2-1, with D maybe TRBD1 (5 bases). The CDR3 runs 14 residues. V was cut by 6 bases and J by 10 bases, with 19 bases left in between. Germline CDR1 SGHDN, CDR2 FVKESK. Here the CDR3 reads CASRRNGQAYEQFF. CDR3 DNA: TGTGCCAGCAGGCGAAACGGACAAGCCTACGAGCAGTTCTTC.